This T cell receptor (beta chain) was identified in a study of blood T cells in healthy people across ages. Study-wide results and limits: Long-lived donors exceeded aged donors in naive CD4+ cells and diversity.

The use of a sample-barcoded 5' primer and a J-beta primer mix characterized a second PCR of roughly 6 to 11 cycles. MiXCR, applied by TCRdb to the 5' RACE reads, yields one record per CDR3 protein. The sample has fewer than 950,000 distinct CDR3 sequences, 53% seen once. From germline, CDR1 is SGDLS and CDR2 YYNGEE. The CDR3 sequence is 17 residues long. V lost 2 bases to trimming and J lost 5 bases, with 20 bases between them. As to this clonotype: What it binds is not known.

This chain joins TRBV9 and TRBJ2-1, with D perhaps given as TRBD1 or TRBD2 (6 bases each). The receptor was derived from a man older than 75 in good health. The specimen was blood. The CDR3, as DNA: TGTGCCAGCAGCGTTAAGGGGGGCGCGATTCTCGACAATGAGCAGTTCTTC. Translation gives CASSVKGGAILDNEQFF.